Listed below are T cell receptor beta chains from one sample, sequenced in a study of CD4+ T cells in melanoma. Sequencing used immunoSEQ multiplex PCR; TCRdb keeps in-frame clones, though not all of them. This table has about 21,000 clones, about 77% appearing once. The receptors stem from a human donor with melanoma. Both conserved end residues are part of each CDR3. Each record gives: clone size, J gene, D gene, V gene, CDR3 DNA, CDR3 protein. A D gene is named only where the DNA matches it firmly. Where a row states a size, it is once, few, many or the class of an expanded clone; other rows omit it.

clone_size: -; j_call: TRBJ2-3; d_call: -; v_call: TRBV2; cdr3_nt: TGTGCCAGCAGGAAGGACAGTAGCACAGATACGCAGTATTTT; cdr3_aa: CASRKDSSTDTQYF
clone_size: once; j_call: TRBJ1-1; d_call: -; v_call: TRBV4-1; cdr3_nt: TGCGCCAGCAGCCAAGTTGGTTTGAAGCGTCAGGCCGATTCGGGGGGTAACACTGAAGCTTTCTTT; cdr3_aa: CASSQVGLKRQADSGGNTEAFF
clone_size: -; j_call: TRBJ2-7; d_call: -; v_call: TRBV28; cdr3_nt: TGTGCCAGCAGTTTTGGTGGGGGCAGACCCTACGAGCAGTACTTC; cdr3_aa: CASSFGGGRPYEQYF
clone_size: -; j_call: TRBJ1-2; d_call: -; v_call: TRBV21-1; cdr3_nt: TGTGCCAGCAAATGGCCCCGAGGCCAGAGGGACTATGGCTACACCTTC; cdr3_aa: CASKWPRGQRDYGYTF
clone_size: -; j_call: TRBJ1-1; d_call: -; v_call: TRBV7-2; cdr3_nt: TGTGCCAGCAGCTTTGGTCCCTACGGGGACACTGAAGCTTTCTTT; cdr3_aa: CASSFGPYGDTEAFF
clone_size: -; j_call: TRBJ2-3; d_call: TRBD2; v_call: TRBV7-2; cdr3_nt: TGTGCCAGCAGCTTAGCCGGGGGGAGGGCAGATACGCAGTATTTT; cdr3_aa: CASSLAGGRADTQYF
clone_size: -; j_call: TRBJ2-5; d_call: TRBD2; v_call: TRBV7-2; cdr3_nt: TGTGCCAGCAGCCTCGGACTAGCGGGGGGGCAGGAGACCCAGTACTTC; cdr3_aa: CASSLGLAGGQETQYF
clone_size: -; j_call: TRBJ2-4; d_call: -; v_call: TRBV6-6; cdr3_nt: TGTGCCAGCAGTTCCCAGGGGATACTAGCCAAAAACATTCAGTACTTC; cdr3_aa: CASSSQGILAKNIQYF
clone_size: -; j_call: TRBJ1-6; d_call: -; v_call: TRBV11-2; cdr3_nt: TGTGCCAGCAGCTCAAGGCCCGGGAGCTCCTATAATTCACCCCTCCACTTT; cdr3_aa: CASSSRPGSSYNSPLHF
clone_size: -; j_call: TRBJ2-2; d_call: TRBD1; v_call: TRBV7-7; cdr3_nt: TGTGCCAGCAGCCCCGGGACAGGGAACACCGGGGAGCTGTTTTTT; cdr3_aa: CASSPGTGNTGELFF
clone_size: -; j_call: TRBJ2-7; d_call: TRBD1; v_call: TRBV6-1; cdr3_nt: TGTGCCGGATTGGACAGGAATTCCTACGAGCAGTACTTC; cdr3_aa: CAGLDRNSYEQYF
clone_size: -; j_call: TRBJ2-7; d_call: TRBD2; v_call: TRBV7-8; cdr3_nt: TGTGCCAGCAGCTTCGGGGGGATAAGAGGCGAGCAGTACTTC; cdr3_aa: CASSFGGIRGEQYF
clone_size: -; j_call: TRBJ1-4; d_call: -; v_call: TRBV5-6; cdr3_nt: TGTGCCAGCAGCTTATACCGGGACATTGGGCATGCAACTAATGAAAAACTGTTTTTT; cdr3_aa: CASSLYRDIGHATNEKLFF
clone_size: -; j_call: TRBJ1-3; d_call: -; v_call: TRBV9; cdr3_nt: TGTGCCAGCAGCGTAGGAAGCGCGGGGAGAAACACCATATATTTT; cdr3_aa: CASSVGSAGRNTIYF
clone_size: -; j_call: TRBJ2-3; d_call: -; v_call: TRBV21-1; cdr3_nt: TGTGCCAGCAGCAGGTCAGGGAACACAGATACGCAGTATTTT; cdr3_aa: CASSRSGNTDTQYF
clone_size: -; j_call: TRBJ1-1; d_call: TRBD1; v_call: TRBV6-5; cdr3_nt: TGTGCCAGCACTCCGGGACAGGGGCGACGGACTGAAGCTTTCTTT; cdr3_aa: CASTPGQGRRTEAFF
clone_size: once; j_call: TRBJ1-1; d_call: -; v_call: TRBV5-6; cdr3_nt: TGTGCCAGCACCAACCCGGGCGACACTGAAGCTTTCTTT; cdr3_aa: CASTNPGDTEAFF
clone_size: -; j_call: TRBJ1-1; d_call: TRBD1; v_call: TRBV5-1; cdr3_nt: TGCGCCAGCAGCTCCGGACAGGGGACCACTGAAGCTTTCTTT; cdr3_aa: CASSSGQGTTEAFF
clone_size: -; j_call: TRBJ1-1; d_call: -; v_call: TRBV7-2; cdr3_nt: TGTGCCAGCAGCTCGGACGATTACACTGAAGCTTTCTTT; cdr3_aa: CASSSDDYTEAFF
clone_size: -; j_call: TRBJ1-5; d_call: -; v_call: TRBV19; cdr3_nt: TGTGCCAGTAGTATACAAGCCAGAGGGAATCAGCCCCAGCATTTT; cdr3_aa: CASSIQARGNQPQHF
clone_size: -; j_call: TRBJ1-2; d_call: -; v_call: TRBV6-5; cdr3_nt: TGTGCCAGCAGCCCATTAGTGAACTATGGCTACACCTTC; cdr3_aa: CASSPLVNYGYTF
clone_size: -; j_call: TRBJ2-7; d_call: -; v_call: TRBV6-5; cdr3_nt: TGTGCCAGCAGTTACAGGACATCGGGCTACGAGCAGTACTTC; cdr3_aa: CASSYRTSGYEQYF
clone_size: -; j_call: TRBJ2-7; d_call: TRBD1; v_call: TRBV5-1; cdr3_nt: TGCGCCAGCAGCTCGGACAGGGTAAACGAGCAGTACTTC; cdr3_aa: CASSSDRVNEQYF
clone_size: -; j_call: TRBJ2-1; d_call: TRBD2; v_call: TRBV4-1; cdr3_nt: TGCGCCAGCAGCCAAGATTGGCTAGCGGGGGAGTCTGGCAATGAGCAGTTCTTC; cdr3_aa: CASSQDWLAGESGNEQFF
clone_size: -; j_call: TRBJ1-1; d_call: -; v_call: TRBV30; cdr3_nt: TGTGCCTGGAGTGTAGTGTGGTCCACTGAAGCTTTCTTT; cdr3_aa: CAWSVVWSTEAFF
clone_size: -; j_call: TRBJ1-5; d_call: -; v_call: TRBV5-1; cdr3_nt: TGCGCCAGCAGCTTGGTGCCGAACAATCAGCCCCAGCATTTT; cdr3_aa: CASSLVPNNQPQHF
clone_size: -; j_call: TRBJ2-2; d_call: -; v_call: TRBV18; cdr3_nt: TGTGCCAGCTCACCAACAGGCTACGGGGAGCTGTTTTTT; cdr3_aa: CASSPTGYGELFF
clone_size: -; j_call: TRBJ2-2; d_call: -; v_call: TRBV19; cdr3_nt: TGTGCCAGTAGTATAAGGGGGGAGACAAATACCGGGGAGCTGTTTTTT; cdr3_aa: CASSIRGETNTGELFF
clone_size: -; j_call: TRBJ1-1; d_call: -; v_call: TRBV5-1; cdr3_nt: TGCGCCAGCAGCGTGTATACAGGGAACACTGAAGCTTTCTTT; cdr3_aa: CASSVYTGNTEAFF
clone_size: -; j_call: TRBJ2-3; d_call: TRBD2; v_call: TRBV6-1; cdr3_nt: TGTGCCATCCACAGTCACGGCCGGGGGGCAGATACGCAGTATTTT; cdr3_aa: CAIHSHGRGADTQYF
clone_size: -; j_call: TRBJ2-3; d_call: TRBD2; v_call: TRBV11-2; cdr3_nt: TGTGCCAGCAGCCGCGGACTAGCGGGCTCCCACTGGCAGTATTTT; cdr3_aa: CASSRGLAGSHWQYF
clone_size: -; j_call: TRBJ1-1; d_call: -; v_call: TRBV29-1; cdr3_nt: TGCAGCGTGGCCGAAGGGGCAGAAGCTTTCTTT; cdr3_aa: CSVAEGAEAFF
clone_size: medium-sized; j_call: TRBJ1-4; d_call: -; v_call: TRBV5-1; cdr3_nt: TGCGCCAGCAGCTTGGAAGGCGACGGTCAAAAACTGTTTTTT; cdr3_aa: CASSLEGDGQKLFF
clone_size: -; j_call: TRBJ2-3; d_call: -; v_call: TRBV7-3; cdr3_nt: TGTGCCAGCAGCTTGGGTTACGGGAGCACAGATACGCAGTATTTT; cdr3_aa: CASSLGYGSTDTQYF
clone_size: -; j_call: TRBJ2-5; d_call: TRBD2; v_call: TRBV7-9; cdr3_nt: TGTGCCAGCAGCTTAGGTTTGACTAGCGGGGACCAAGAGACCCAGTACTTC; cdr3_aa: CASSLGLTSGDQETQYF
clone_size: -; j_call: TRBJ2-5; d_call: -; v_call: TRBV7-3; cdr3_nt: TGTGCCAGCAGCTTAATCGGTACGGAGACCCAGTACTTC; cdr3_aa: CASSLIGTETQYF
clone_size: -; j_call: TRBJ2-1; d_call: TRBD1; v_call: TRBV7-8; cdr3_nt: TGTGCCAGCAGCCCCTATGGACAGGGTAACAATGAGCAGTTCTTC; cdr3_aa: CASSPYGQGNNEQFF
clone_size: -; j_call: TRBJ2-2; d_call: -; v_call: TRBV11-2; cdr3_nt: TGTGCCAGCAGCTACGAGACCACCGGGGAGCTGTTTTTT; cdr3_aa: CASSYETTGELFF
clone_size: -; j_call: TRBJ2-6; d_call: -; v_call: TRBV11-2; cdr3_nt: TGTGCCAGCCGAACCTCGGGGGCGCTCTCTGGGGCCAACGTCCTGACTTTC; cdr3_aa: CASRTSGALSGANVLTF
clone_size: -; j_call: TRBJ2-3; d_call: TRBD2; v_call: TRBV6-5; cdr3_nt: TGTGCCAGCAGTTACGACGGGGGGACAGATACGCAGTATTTT; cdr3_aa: CASSYDGGTDTQYF
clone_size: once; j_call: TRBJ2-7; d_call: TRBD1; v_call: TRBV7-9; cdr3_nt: TGTGCCAGCAGTTTGGACAGGGACGAGCAGTACTTC; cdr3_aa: CASSLDRDEQYF
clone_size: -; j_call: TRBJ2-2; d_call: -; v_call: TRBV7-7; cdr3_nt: TGTGCTAGCAGCTGGGGTTTGAACACCGGGGAGCTGTTTTTT; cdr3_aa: CASSWGLNTGELFF
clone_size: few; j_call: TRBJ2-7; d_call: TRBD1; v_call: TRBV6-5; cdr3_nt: TGTGCCAGCAGTAAAGGGACAGGGGGCTACGAGCAGTACTTC; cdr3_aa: CASSKGTGGYEQYF
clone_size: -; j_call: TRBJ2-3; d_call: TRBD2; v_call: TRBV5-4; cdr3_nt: TGTGCCAGCAGCTTTGGACGCTCTGGCGGGGGGATGACAGATACGCAGTATTTT; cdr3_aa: CASSFGRSGGGMTDTQYF
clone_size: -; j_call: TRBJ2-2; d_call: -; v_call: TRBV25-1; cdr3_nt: TGTGCCAGCAGTGAAGATATCCAGGGGACCACCGGGGAGCTGTTTTTT; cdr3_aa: CASSEDIQGTTGELFF
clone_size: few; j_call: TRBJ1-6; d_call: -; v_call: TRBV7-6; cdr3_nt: TGTGCCAGCAGCTTATCAGGGTTTAGTGATTCACCCCTCCACTTT; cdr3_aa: CASSLSGFSDSPLHF
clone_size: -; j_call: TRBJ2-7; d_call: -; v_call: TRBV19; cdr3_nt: TGTGCCAGTAGTAAAACCCTTGGAACATCGATACACGAGCAGTACTTC; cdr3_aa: CASSKTLGTSIHEQYF
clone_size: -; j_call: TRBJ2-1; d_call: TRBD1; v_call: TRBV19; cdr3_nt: TGTGCCAGCGGGGACAGGGAGGGTGAGCAGTTCTTC; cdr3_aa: CASGDREGEQFF
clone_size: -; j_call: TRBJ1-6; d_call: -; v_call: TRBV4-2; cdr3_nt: TGTGCCAGCAGCCAAGACCCAGGGTCAAATTCACCCCTCCACTTT; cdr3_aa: CASSQDPGSNSPLHF
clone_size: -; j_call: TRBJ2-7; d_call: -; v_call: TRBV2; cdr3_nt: TGTGCCAGCAGTGCGGAGGGGAGGCAGTACTTC; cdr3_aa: CASSAEGRQYF
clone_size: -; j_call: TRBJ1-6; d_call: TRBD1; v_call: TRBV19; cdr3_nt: TGTGCCAGTAGGAAAGAAACAGGGGGTTATTCACCCCTCCACTTT; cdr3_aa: CASRKETGGYSPLHF
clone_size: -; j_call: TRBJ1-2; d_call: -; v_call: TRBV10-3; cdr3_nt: TGTGCCATCGTGGCCGATTCTAACTATGGCTACACCTTC; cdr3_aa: CAIVADSNYGYTF